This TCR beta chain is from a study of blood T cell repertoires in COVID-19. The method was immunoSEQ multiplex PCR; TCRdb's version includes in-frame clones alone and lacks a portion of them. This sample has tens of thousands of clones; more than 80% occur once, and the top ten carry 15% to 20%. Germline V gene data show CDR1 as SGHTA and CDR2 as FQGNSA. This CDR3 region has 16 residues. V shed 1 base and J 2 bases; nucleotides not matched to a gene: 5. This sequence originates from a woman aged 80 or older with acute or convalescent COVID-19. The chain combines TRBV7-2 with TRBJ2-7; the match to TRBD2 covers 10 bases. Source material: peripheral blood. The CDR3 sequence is CASSLVTSGTAYEQYF. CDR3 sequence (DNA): TGTGCCAGCAGCTTAGTTACTAGCGGGACCGCCTACGAGCAGTACTTC.